This T cell receptor beta chain was obtained from a study of multiple sclerosis patients with progressive multifocal leukoencephalopathy. Whole-study findings and limits: Findings may reflect JC virus infection or just general immunocompromise.

Assay: immunoSEQ multiplex PCR; the TCRdb copy retains only in-frame clones and omits some. The sample consists of approximately 28,000 clones, about 87% of them appearing once. Time point reported: time of PML onset. This clone has only one observation. The antigen remains undetermined. The sequencing used PBMCs, collected from a patient treated with natalizumab. The receptor was isolated from a woman in her thirties or forties with progressive multifocal leukoencephalopathy.

DNA of the CDR3: TGTGCCAGCAGTTACTCGGCAGGAGGGGGCTACACCTTC. It translates to CASSYSAGGGYTF. J is TRBJ1-2 and V is TRBV6-6; D remains unclear. Per germline, CDR1 MNHNY and CDR2 SVGAGI (reference sequence). The CDR3 extends over 13 amino acids. Deletions cut 0 bases from V and 8 bases from J, with 10 bases between.